Listed here are 15 T cell receptor beta chains from one sample, sequenced in a study of T cell repertoires in cytomegalovirus infection. TCRdb reprocessed the reads with MiXCR, giving one entry per CDR3 protein. The sample gives about 360,000 distinct CDR3 sequences, about a sixth of which show up once; roughly 9% is in the top ten. The specimen sequenced was PBMCs. These receptor sequences come from a human donor in good health (CMV status not recorded). Some clones in this sample may be carry-over from other donors' samples.

V usage is TRBV19 and J usage is TRBJ1-6; D may be TRBD1 (5 bases). V lost 9 bases and J lost 10, with 16 bases in between. The CDR3 sequence is 13 residues long. Germline lookup yields CDR1 LNHDA and CDR2 SQIVND (reference sequence). This chain's CDR3 is CASSRDPNSPLHF. Here the CDR3 DNA reads TGTGCCAGCTCGCGGGACCCCAACTCACCCCTCCACTTT. Supplemented by reference TRBV19 and TRBJ1-6, the full variable domain reads DGGITQSPKYLFRKEGQNVTLSCEQNLNHDAMYWYRQDPGQGLRLIYYSQIVNDFQKGDIAEGYSVSREKKESFPLTVTSAQKNPTAFYLCASSRDPNSPLHFGNGTRLTVT.

The chain is built from TRBV20-1 and TRBJ2-4; 10 nucleotides align to TRBD2. V was pared by 3 bases and J by 3 bases, with 8 bases of the junction left unmatched. The CDR3 runs to 16 residues. Germline V gene data show CDR1 as DFQATT and CDR2 as SNEGSKA (reference sequence). The CDR3: CSARDPSGSFKNIQYF. DNA for the CDR3: TGCAGTGCTAGGGACCCTAGCGGGAGTTTCAAAAACATTCAGTACTTC.

The V call is TRBV28, the J call TRBJ2-3; 7 bases match TRBD1. The CDR3 has 15 amino acids. The V and J ends lost 6 bases and 0 bases, in that order; junction bases with no gene match: 6. Germline CDR1 and CDR2: MDHEN and SYDVKM. The CDR3 protein is CASSTGTESTDTQYF. The CDR3 DNA follows: TGTGCCAGCAGCACCGGGACAGAAAGCACAGATACGCAGTATTTT. Looking up the rest from reference TRBV28 and TRBJ2-3 gives the full variable domain: DVKVTQSSRYLVKRTGEKVFLECVQDMDHENMFWYRQDPGLGLRLIYFSYDVKMKEKGDIPEGYSVSREKKERFSLILESASTNQTSMYLCASSTGTESTDTQYFGPGTRLTVL.

The table lists this clonotype with a few counts. This chain connects TRBV3-1 to TRBJ2-7; 8 positions agree with TRBD1. Germline CDR1 is LGHDT and CDR2 is YNNKEL (reference sequence). This CDR3 spans 15 amino acids. V gave up 3 bases and J gave up 3 bases; unmatched junction bases: 7. The CDR3 here is CASSQVRDRSYEQYF. DNA of the CDR3: TGTGCCAGCAGCCAGGTTCGGGACAGGAGCTACGAGCAGTACTTC.

V is TRBV10-3 and J is TRBJ1-1, with D maybe TRBD1 (5 bases). Trimming pared 10 bases from V and 1 base from J, leaving 16 bases between. The CDR3 extends over 14 amino acids. Germline CDR1 and CDR2: ENHRY and SYGVKD. The CDR3 loop reads CATTSGAGNTEAFF. The CDR3 nucleotides are TGTGCCACCACCTCTGGGGCGGGGAACACTGAAGCTTTCTTT.

J is TRBJ2-5 and V is TRBV20-1; D is perhaps TRBD2 (6 bases). This CDR3 has 13 amino acids. Trimming took off 6 bases at V and 4 bases at J, with 15 bases between the two ends. Germline CDR1 DFQATT, CDR2 SNEGSKA (reference sequence). CDR3 in amino acids: CSAEGPWVETQYF. CDR3 coding DNA: TGCAGTGCGGAGGGACCGTGGGTAGAGACCCAGTACTTC.

In this sample, this clonotype turned up a few times. The V gene is TRBV9, the J gene TRBJ2-1; D is perhaps TRBD1 or TRBD2 (5 bases each). The V end was cut by 3 bases, the J end by 6 bases, with 13 bases between. The CDR3 runs to 14 residues. CDR1 is SGDLS and CDR2 is YYNGEE in the germline V gene. The CDR3, as DNA: TGTGCCAGCAGCGCGCCGGGACGGAGCAATGAGCAGTTCTTC. Protein: CASSAPGRSNEQFF.

This clonotype was seen many times. The rearrangement links TRBV11-2 to TRBJ1-2; D call uncertain. The V gene's germline CDR1 is SGHAT and CDR2 FQNNGV. This CDR3 region has 16 residues. Trimming cost V 5 bases and J 6 bases, with 22 bases left between them. CDR3 nucleotide sequence: TGTGCCAGCAGCCCCGGCGGGTGGGTGAAGATCGATGGCTACACCTTC. This gives the protein CASSPGGWVKIDGYTF.

This clonotype was counted between two and nine times. The rearrangement links TRBV20-1 to TRBJ2-7; 8 nucleotides line up with TRBD2. V was clipped by 2 bases and J by 7 bases; unmatched bases: 7. The CDR3 contains 13 residues. The germline gives CDR1 DFQATT, CDR2 SNEGSKA (reference sequence). CDR3 protein: CSARLAGPGEQYF. Here the CDR3 DNA reads TGCAGTGCTAGACTAGCGGGCCCTGGTGAGCAGTACTTC.

In this sample, this clonotype turned up once. V is TRBV25-1 and J is TRBJ2-1; 8 nucleotides agree with TRBD1. CDR3 size: 14 residues. The J segment lost 8 bases and the V segment lost 3 bases, leaving 6 bases of the junction unmatched. Germline assignment: CDR1 MGHDK and CDR2 SYGVNS. The CDR3 DNA reads as TGTGCCAGCAGTGACAACAGGGGGATCGATGAGCAGTTCTTC. Its protein is CASSDNRGIDEQFF.

The chain joins TRBV11-2 to TRBJ2-5; 10 bases align to TRBD1. Germline V gives CDR1 SGHAT, CDR2 FQNNGV. This CDR3 is 14 amino acids long. Unmatched junction bases numbered 10, after V lost 6 bases and J lost 9 bases. The CDR3: CASRATGTGVAQYF. The CDR3 DNA reads TGTGCCAGCAGAGCAACCGGGACAGGGGTGGCCCAGTACTTC.

This clonotype was seen many times. The chain combines TRBV7-2 with TRBJ1-5, with no clear D. This CDR3 region has 13 residues. V lost 3 bases and J 9 bases, leaving 12 bases between the germline ends. Per germline, CDR1 SGHTA and CDR2 FQGNSA. CDR3 nucleotide sequence: TGTGCCAGCAGCTTGACTATGGACGGGCCCCAGCATTTT. Its protein product is CASSLTMDGPQHF.

This clonotype occurred many times. V usage is TRBV7-2 and J usage is TRBJ1-2; the match to TRBD1 covers 8 bases. The CDR3 consists of 16 residues. Losses at the gene ends were 2 bases for V and 4 bases for J; bases not matched to a gene: 9. Germline CDR1 and CDR2: SGHTA and FQGNSA. The CDR3 region is CASSLFGQGFGYGYTF. CDR3 in DNA: TGTGCCAGCAGCTTATTTGGACAGGGATTCGGCTATGGCTACACCTTC.

This chain connects TRBV6-1 to TRBJ2-5; no reliable D call. From germline, CDR1 is MNHNS and CDR2 SASEGT. This CDR3 has 17 amino acids. Trimming cost V 2 bases and J 2 bases, with 18 bases left between them. The CDR3 DNA is TGTGCCAGCAGTGAATTCGTCCAGTTAGTGTGGCAAGAGACCCAGTACTTC. It yields the protein CASSEFVQLVWQETQYF.

The V and J genes are TRBV7-2 and TRBJ2-2; 9 bases fit TRBD2. From germline, CDR1 is SGHTA and CDR2 FQGNSA. The CDR3 sequence is 15 residues long. Trimming took 1 base from V and 8 from J; bases not matched to a gene: 5. The CDR3 protein is CASSLDSGRWGELFF. Here the CDR3 DNA reads TGTGCCAGCAGCTTAGACAGCGGGAGGTGGGGGGAGCTGTTTTTT.